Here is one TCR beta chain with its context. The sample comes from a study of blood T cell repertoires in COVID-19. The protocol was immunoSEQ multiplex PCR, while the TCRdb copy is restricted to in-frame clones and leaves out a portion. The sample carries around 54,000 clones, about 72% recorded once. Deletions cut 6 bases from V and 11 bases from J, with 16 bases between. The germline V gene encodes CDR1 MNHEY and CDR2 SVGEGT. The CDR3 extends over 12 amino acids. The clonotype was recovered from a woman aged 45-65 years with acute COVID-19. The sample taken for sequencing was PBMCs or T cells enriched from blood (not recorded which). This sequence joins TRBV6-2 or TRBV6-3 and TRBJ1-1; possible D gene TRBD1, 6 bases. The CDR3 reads CASSQYRDNAFF. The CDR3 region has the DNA TGTGCCAGCAGCCAATACCGGGACAACGCTTTCTTT.